A single sample is the source of the 22 T cell receptor beta chains below, sequenced in a study of T cell clonality in common variable immunodeficiency (dated by TCRdb to 2013 to 2016). Libraries came from the immunoSEQ multiplex PCR assay. The table was pulled from immuneACCESS by TCRdb, which kept in-frame rearrangements only. Such tables lose some clones; where checked, under half of the loss comes from unresolved V genes, and the rest has no known cause. Listed for this sample are about 52,000 clones, none observed only a single time. Around 1.8% of the sample rests with the top ten. Sequenced sample: peripheral blood mononuclear cells. The receptors here all came from a person between 18 and 70 years old in good health.

This clone was recorded many times. The sequenced part of the CDR3 DNA is TGCAGTGCCCGAGGAGGGTGGCTGGGCAAAAACATT. This codes for CSARGGWLGKNI. The complete CDR3 sequence is CSARGGWLGKNIQYF. The chain carries TRBV20-1 and TRBJ2-4, with D maybe TRBD2 (6 bases). Coverage ceases 3 residues before the CDR3 finishes, and the germline J gene fills in the end. V was clipped by 6 bases and J by 3 bases, with 18 bases between them. This CDR3 is built from 15 residues. Germline V CDR1 and CDR2: DFQATT, SNEGSKA (reference sequence).

This clone was seen many times. With the read ending 3 residues before the CDR3 end, the germline J gene is used to fill in that end. The chain joins TRBV30 to TRBJ1-4; 8 positions match TRBD1. Germline lookup yields CDR1 GTSNPN and CDR2 SVGIG (reference sequence). There are 14 residues in the CDR3. This CDR3 is CAYDRGPPNEKLFF. The covered CDR3 bases are TGTGCATACGACAGGGGACCACCTAATGAAAAA.

This clone showed up just a few times. The read falls 3 residues short of the CDR3 end, and the missing part is taken from the germline J gene. The V gene is TRBV30, the J gene TRBJ1-2; D unresolved. This CDR3 is built from 16 residues. The V gene's germline CDR1 is GTSNPN and CDR2 SVGIG (reference sequence). The CDR3 loop reads CAWSDGLAGARDTYTF. The sequenced CDR3 bases are TGTGCCTGGAGTGACGGACTAGCGGGAGCTCGAGATACC.

A note on this clone: Coverage ceases 3 residues before the CDR3 finishes, and the germline J gene fills in the end. This sequence joins TRBV2 and TRBJ2-5; D is ambiguous. The CDR3 has 14 residues. CDR1 is SNHLY, CDR2 FYNNEI, per germline. Trimming left V 1 base short and J 2 bases short, with 8 bases between. The CDR3 is CASSEGARQETQYF. Partial CDR3 DNA: TGTGCCAGCAGTGAAGGTGCCAGACAAGAGACC.

A note on this clone: The CDR3 end lies 3 residues beyond the end of the read and is filled in from the germline J gene. The chain couples TRBV6-2 or TRBV6-3 to TRBJ2-2; 8 bases are a match to TRBD2. This CDR3 is built from 17 residues. Germline V lookup: CDR1 MNHEY, CDR2 SVGEGT. CDR3 DNA, as far as it was read: TGTGCCAGCAGTTTACGCGGGGGGCCCTCTGGGGCCAACGTG. Its protein product is CASSLRGGPSGANV. Given in full, the CDR3 is CASSLRGGPSGANVLFF.

This clone was observed many times. Coverage ceases 3 residues before the CDR3 finishes, and the germline J gene fills in the end. The rearrangement joins TRBV5-1 to TRBJ2-1; D is possibly TRBD2 (5 bases). Germline CDR1 reads SGHRS; CDR2 reads YFSETQ. The CDR3 runs 16 residues. Trimming took 4 bases from V and 8 from J, leaving 22 bases between them. CDR3 bases read: TGCGCCAGCAGCCCCCTGCGGGCCGCAGGATCCGATGAG. Translating it yields CASSPLRAAGSDE. The entire CDR3 is CASSPLRAAGSDEQFF.

This clone came up many times. The read terminates 3 residues ahead of where the CDR3 ends, so the germline J gene completes it. The J gene is TRBJ2-1, the V gene TRBV19; 8 bases fit TRBD2. Unmatched junction bases numbered 13, after V lost 7 bases and J lost 8 bases. This CDR3 is 15 amino acids long. Germline V lookup: CDR1 LNHDA, CDR2 SQIVND (reference sequence). The part of the CDR3 DNA that was read is TGTGCCAGTAAGGACCGGAGCGGGAGTGCAGATGAG. Its translation: CASKDRSGSADE. The complete CDR3 protein is CASKDRSGSADEQFF.

This clone was recorded at least ten times. The junction and the germline gene differ at one end; a read error may be behind it. The missing CDR3 end, 3 residues past where the read stops, is filled in from the germline J gene. V usage is TRBV11-2 and J usage is TRBJ2-5; no clear D gene. Germline values: CDR1 SGHAT, CDR2 FQNNGV. The CDR3 spans 12 residues. CDR3 bases read: TGTGCCAGCAGTTTAGGGCACGAGACC. It codes for CASSLGHET. The CDR3 in full is CASSLGHETQYF.

This clone occurred many times. The read stops 3 residues short of the end of the CDR3; the missing end is completed from the germline J gene. The chain uses TRBV6-2 or TRBV6-3 and TRBJ2-1, with D possibly TRBD2 on 6 matching bases. Germline CDR1 MNHEY, CDR2 SVGEGT. Trimming left V 6 bases short and J 5 bases short, with 20 bases between. This CDR3 has 16 amino acids. The DNA read from the CDR3 is TGTGCCAGCAGCCCCTCGGGGGAGCGGAGTAACAATGAG. Its protein product is CASSPSGERSNNE. The complete CDR3 sequence is CASSPSGERSNNEQFF.

Ten or more counts support this clone. The read terminates 3 residues ahead of where the CDR3 ends, so the germline J gene completes it. The rearrangement joins TRBV29-1 to TRBJ2-1; D is undetermined. The germline V gene encodes CDR1 SQVTM and CDR2 ANQGSEA. CDR3 length: 13 residues. The germline V and J ends were trimmed by 4 bases and 5 bases, with 12 bases remaining between them. CDR3 DNA, as far as it was read: TGCAGCGTTGTCCCTTACATTCACAATGAG. Protein: CSVVPYIHNE. The full-length CDR3 reads as CSVVPYIHNEQFF.

This clone is medium-sized. The read comes to an end 3 residues before the CDR3 does, leaving the germline J gene to fill in the end. The chain couples TRBV6-2 or TRBV6-3 to TRBJ1-5, with D possibly TRBD1 on 5 matching bases. CDR3 length equals 14 residues. Trimming cost V 4 bases and J 7 bases, with 14 bases left between them. Germline-derived CDR1 and CDR2 are MNHEY and SVGEGT. CDR3 sequence reads: CASSSVQEVQPQHF. CDR3 bases read: TGTGCCAGCAGTTCGGTACAGGAGGTACAGCCC.

This clone was observed many times. The CDR3 is cut off 3 residues early in the read; its end comes from the germline J gene. The chain carries TRBV5-1 and TRBJ1-4, with D uncertain. Germline lookup yields CDR1 SGHRS and CDR2 YFSETQ. The CDR3 loop spans 15 amino acids. CDR3 loop: CASSPSSSYNSPLFF. The sequenced CDR3 bases are TGCGCCAGCAGCCCCTCAAGCTCCTATAATTCACCA.

This clone was counted at least ten times. One junction end does not reproduce the germline sequence, and a read error may be involved. Here the CDR3 reads CASSNPGQGYTGELFF. The CDR3 DNA, read in part, is TGTGCTAGCAGCAACCCGGGACAGGGGTACACCGGGGAG. V gene TRBV7-7 combines with J gene TRBJ2-2; TRBD1 matches 10 bases. The missing CDR3 end, 3 residues past where the read stops, is filled in from the germline J gene. Germline V CDR1 and CDR2: SSHAT, FNYEAQ (reference sequence). This CDR3 comprises 16 residues.

In its sample, this clone was seen many times. Sequencing ends 3 residues short of the CDR3 end; the germline J gene provides the rest. The chain uses TRBV30 and TRBJ2-5; TRBD1 aligns across 7 bases. Trimming removed 6 bases from V and 2 bases from J; junction bases left unmatched: 6. CDR3 size: 13 residues. Per the germline V gene, CDR1 is GTSNPN and CDR2 is SVGIG (reference sequence). The sequenced part of the CDR3 DNA is TGTGCCTGTGGGGCAGGGGGACAAGAGACC. Its protein product is CACGAGGQET. From start to end, the CDR3 is CACGAGGQETQYF.

This clone has only a few counts. The CDR3 end is not reached by the read, which stops 3 residues before it; the germline J gene fills it in. The gene calls are TRBV2 and TRBJ2-4; 8 nucleotides match TRBD2. The CDR3 contains 15 residues. V trimming: 6 bases; J trimming: 3 bases; junction bases outside the gene matches: 7. Germline CDR1 reads SNHLY; CDR2 reads FYNNEI. This CDR3 is CASSALAAFKNIQYF. The covered CDR3 bases are TGTGCCAGCAGCGCACTAGCGGCCTTCAAAAACATT. Filled out from reference TRBV2 and TRBJ2-4, the complete variable domain reads EPEVTQTPSHQVTQMGQEVILRCVPISNHLYFYWYRQILGQKVEFLVSFYNNEISEKSEIFDDQFSVERPDGSNFTLKIRSTKLEDSAMYFCASSALAAFKNIQYFGAGTRLSVL.

The table lists this clone with many counts. Read sequence stops 3 residues before the CDR3 end, and the germline J gene provides the missing end. The chain recombines TRBV5-1 with TRBJ2-5, with TRBD1 matching over 11 bases. Germline CDR1 is SGHRS and CDR2 is YFSETQ. V lost 3 bases and J lost 4; bases outside the gene matches: 8. This CDR3 spans 16 amino acids. The CDR3 bases that were read are TGCGCCAGCAGCTCAGGACAGGGGGCGAGAGGAGAGACC. Encoded protein: CASSSGQGARGET. In full, the CDR3 is CASSSGQGARGETQYF. The variable domain in full, completed from reference TRBV5-1 and TRBJ2-5, reads KAGVTQTPRYLIKTRGQQVTLSCSPISGHRSVSWYQQTPGQGLQFLFEYFSETQRNKGNFPGRFSGRQFSNSRSEMNVSTLELGDSALYLCASSSGQGARGETQYFGPGTRLLVL.

This clone was recorded many times. The CDR3 end falls 3 residues outside the read, so it is completed with the germline J gene. The J gene is TRBJ1-1, the V gene TRBV30; D gene ambiguous. V shed 1 base and J shed 7 bases, with 13 bases lying between them. Germline CDR1 reads GTSNPN; CDR2 reads SVGIG (reference sequence). This CDR3 region has 13 residues. The sequenced CDR3 bases are TGTGCCTGGAGTGAGGCGAGGGCTCTTGAA. Translating gives CAWSEARALE. The whole CDR3 protein reads CAWSEARALEAFF.

This clone was seen ten or more times. From the germline J gene comes the end of the CDR3, since the read stops 3 residues before it. This chain joins TRBV5-1 and TRBJ2-2; 8 bases are shared with TRBD2. With V trimmed by 5 bases and J by 1 base, 7 bases remained unmatched. CDR1 and CDR2 from the germline V gene are SGHRS and YFSETQ. The CDR3 totals 16 residues. The part of the CDR3 DNA that was read is TGCGCCAGCAGTTCAGCCGCGGGGGGGAACACCGGGGAG. It encodes CASSSAAGGNTGE. In full, the CDR3 is CASSSAAGGNTGELFF.

Points on this clone: Read sequence stops 3 residues before the CDR3 end, and the germline J gene provides the missing end. The chain couples TRBV7-2 to TRBJ2-4; D is ambiguous. This CDR3 is built from 14 residues. Germline V gene sequence: CDR1 SGHTA, CDR2 FQGNSA. The chain's CDR3 is CASSLGRAGDGQYF. The part of the CDR3 DNA that was read is TGTGCCAGCAGCTTAGGTAGGGCAGGCGACGGT.

This clone was seen repeatedly, ten times or more. The CDR3 is cut off 3 residues early in the read; its end comes from the germline J gene. J is TRBJ1-4 and V is TRBV20-1; unclear D gene. The CDR3 covers 16 residues. Germline V lookup: CDR1 DFQATT, CDR2 SNEGSKA (reference sequence). The covered CDR3 bases are TGCAGTGCTAGAGGATACATTAGCTCCTATAATTCACCA. The encoded protein is CSARGYISSYNSP. From start to end, the CDR3 is CSARGYISSYNSPLFF.

This clone was seen more than once but under ten times. Sequencing ends 3 residues short of the CDR3 end; the germline J gene provides the rest. The chain recombines TRBV5-1 with TRBJ2-2, with D possibly TRBD2 on 5 matching bases. This CDR3 is 14 amino acids long. Germline CDR1 is SGHRS and CDR2 is YFSETQ. The sequenced CDR3 bases are TGCGCCAGCGGCCAAGGCGACTACAATGAAAAG. This sequence encodes CASGQGDYNEK. The entire CDR3 reads CASGQGDYNEKLFF.

This clone has a count of ten or more. The read ends 3 residues shy of where the CDR3 ends; the end is completed using the germline J gene. This chain links TRBV2 with TRBJ2-3; D might be TRBD1 or TRBD2, each matching 6 bases. Per the germline V gene, CDR1 is SNHLY and CDR2 is FYNNEI. The CDR3 is 13 amino acids. Trimming took off 7 bases at V and 4 bases at J, with 12 bases between the two ends. The CDR3 loop is CASNREEADTQYF. CDR3 bases read: TGTGCCAGCAACAGGGAGGAAGCAGATACG.